A selection of T cell receptor beta chains follows, all from one sample in a study of patients and donors after allogeneic stem cell transplantation. TCRdb reanalysed the RT-PCR reads using MiXCR and keeps one entry per CDR3 protein. The sample has nearly 20,000 distinct CDR3 sequences, about 5% seen once; the top ten hold 35% to 45%. The source material was blood, either unsorted or a sorted T cell fraction (not recorded which). The receptors stem from a human donor who was either an allogeneic HSCT recipient or a stem cell or donor lymphocyte infusion donor (not recorded which). It is not recorded whose cells these are; they may come from a transplant donor. Both conserved end residues are part of each CDR3. A D gene is named only where the DNA matches it firmly. Size tells how often a clone was seen (once, few, many) or the class of an expanded clone, and some rows leave it out.

TRBV3-1,TRBD2,TRBJ2-5,-,CASSQASGGGETQYF,TGTGCCAGCAGCCAGGCTAGCGGGGGAGGAGAGACCCAGTACTTC
TRBV5-4,TRBD1,TRBJ1-2,many,CASSLRTGSNYGYTF,TGTGCCAGCAGCTTGCGGACAGGAAGTAACTATGGCTACACCTTC
TRBV7-9,-,TRBJ1-6,many,CASSPRDKDNSPLHF,TGTGCCAGCAGCCCCCGGGACAAGGATAATTCACCCCTCCACTTT
TRBV10-3,-,TRBJ1-2,-,CAIPNRNYGYTF,TGTGCCATTCCGAATCGAAACTATGGCTACACCTTC
TRBV5-1,TRBD1,TRBJ2-7,many,CASSGTVYEQYF,TGCGCCAGCAGCGGGACAGTCTACGAGCAGTACTTC
TRBV20-1,TRBD2,TRBJ2-3,many,CSAKVGGTNTQYF,TGCAGTGCTAAGGTTGGCGGGACTAATACGCAGTATTTT
TRBV7-2,TRBD1,TRBJ1-1,many,CAVHPGQGARAFF,TGTGCCGTACATCCGGGACAGGGGGCCAGAGCTTTCTTT
TRBV6-1,-,TRBJ1-1,many,CASRSNQRNTEAFF,TGTGCCAGCAGATCCAATCAGAGGAACACTGAAGCTTTCTTT
TRBV7-9,-,TRBJ1-3,many,CASSLDLTGNTIYF,TGTGCCAGCAGCTTAGATCTAACGGGAAACACCATATATTTT
TRBV3-1,-,TRBJ1-4,many,CASSQNEEKLFF,TGTGCCAGCAGCCAAAATGAGGAAAAACTGTTTTTT
TRBV18,-,TRBJ2-3,few,CASSPRLGLLYTDTQYF,TGTGCCAGCTCACCGCGGCTCGGACTCCTGTACACAGATACGCAGTATTTT
TRBV9,-,TRBJ1-5,few,CASPRGGQPQHF,TGTGCCAGCCCCCGAGGTGGTCAGCCCCAGCATTTT
TRBV18,TRBD1,TRBJ1-5,many,CASSPPATGGIQPQHF,TGTGCCAGCTCACCACCGGCGACAGGGGGAATTCAGCCCCAGCATTTT
TRBV5-6,-,TRBJ2-7,-,CASSLGSIPGAYEQYF,TGTGCCAGCAGCTTGGGGAGTATTCCTGGTGCCTACGAGCAGTACTTC
TRBV20-1,TRBD1,TRBJ1-6,many,CSASRSGQPNSPLHF,TGCAGTGCTAGCAGATCGGGACAGCCTAATTCACCCCTCCACTTT
TRBV3-1,-,TRBJ2-7,few,CASSAPASYEQYF,TGTGCCAGCAGCGCCCCTGCTTCCTACGAGCAGTACTTC
TRBV11-1,-,TRBJ2-3,many,CASSPRANTQYF,TGTGCCAGCAGCCCAAGGGCCAATACGCAGTATTTT
TRBV5-1,-,TRBJ2-7,many,CASSLASGWAYEQYF,TGCGCCAGCAGCTTGGCCTCGGGATGGGCCTACGAGCAGTACTTC
TRBV7-9,-,TRBJ2-1,many,CASNTIPGALGNEQFF,TGTGCCAGCAACACCATACCGGGGGCGCTAGGCAATGAGCAGTTCTTC
TRBV20-1,-,TRBJ1-1,medium-sized,CSARDRLQGANTEAFF,TGCAGTGCTAGAGATCGGTTGCAAGGGGCGAACACTGAAGCTTTCTTT
TRBV20-1,-,TRBJ1-5,many,CSAPIGINQPQHF,TGCAGTGCGCCCATAGGGATCAATCAGCCCCAGCATTTT
TRBV4-1,-,TRBJ2-2,many,CASSPYSGELFF,TGCGCCAGCAGCCCCTACAGCGGGGAGCTGTTTTTT
TRBV24-1,-,TRBJ1-3,-,CATRKSPPFRGRSSGNTIYF,TGTGCCACCCGGAAAAGCCCACCCTTTCGGGGACGCAGCTCTGGAAACACCATATATTTT
TRBV15,-,TRBJ1-1,many,CATSLGQNTEAFF,TGTGCCACCAGCTTGGGACAGAACACTGAAGCTTTCTTT